Shown below are 16 T cell receptor beta chains from a single sample sequenced in a study of OX40 agonist ivuxolimab in advanced cancers. The protocol was immunoSEQ multiplex PCR, while the TCRdb copy is restricted to in-frame clones and leaves out a portion. The data hold 16,000 or so clones, with 80% to 90% observed a single time. The input for sequencing was CD4+ or CD8+ T cells sorted from blood, taken in a trial of the OX40 agonist ivuxolimab. These receptors all stem from an adult with an advanced solid tumor such as melanoma, head and neck, liver or kidney cancer.

The chain uses TRBV5-4 and TRBJ2-3; D may be TRBD2 (6 bases). Germline V gene lookup returns CDR1 SGHNT and CDR2 YYREEE (reference sequence). The CDR3 consists of 14 residues. Trimming took off 4 bases at V and 2 bases at J, with 11 bases between the two ends. DNA of the CDR3: TGTGCCAGCAGCCCCAGACTAGACACAGATACGCAGTATTTT. Translation gives CASSPRLDTDTQYF.

V and J are TRBV23-1 and TRBJ2-3; D is unresolved. TRBV23-1 is recorded as an ORF, its role being uncertain. Trimming removed 3 bases at V and 6 bases at J, with 16 bases between. CDR3 size: 15 residues. CDR3 sequence: CASSQFRAKRDTQYF. The CDR3 DNA follows: TGCGCCAGCAGTCAGTTTCGGGCAAAAAGGGATACGCAGTATTTT.

The rearrangement links TRBV28 to TRBJ1-1; D is undetermined. CDR3 length: 15 amino acids. The germline V and J ends were trimmed by 4 bases and 6 bases, with 18 bases remaining between them. Germline-derived CDR1 and CDR2 are MDHEN and SYDVKM. CDR3: CASSSPDAVISEAFF. The CDR3 region has the DNA TGTGCCAGCAGTTCTCCTGACGCTGTCATCTCTGAAGCTTTCTTT.

In this sample, this clone turned up a few times. The CDR3 coding sequence is TGTGCCAGTAGTCCCACGGGACAAAGTAACTATGGCTACACCTTC. Its translation is CASSPTGQSNYGYTF. The V and J genes are TRBV19 and TRBJ1-2; D possibly corresponds to TRBD1 (6 bases). V lost 5 bases and J 1 base, leaving 14 bases between the germline ends. The germline CDR1 and CDR2 sequences are LNHDA and SQIVND (reference sequence). The CDR3 has 15 residues. Filled out from reference TRBV19 and TRBJ1-2, the complete variable domain reads DGGITQSPKYLFRKEGQNVTLSCEQNLNHDAMYWYRQDPGQGLRLIYYSQIVNDFQKGDIAEGYSVSREKKESFPLTVTSAQKNPTAFYLCASSPTGQSNYGYTFGSGTRLTVV.

The J gene is TRBJ2-3, the V gene TRBV2, with D uncertain. The CDR3 is 16 amino acids. Looked up from germline, CDR1 is SNHLY and CDR2 is FYNNEI. V lost 1 base to trimming and J lost 4 bases, with 15 bases between them. CDR3 sequence reads: CASSEGGPGSPDTQYF. CDR3 bases: TGTGCCAGCAGTGAAGGAGGTCCAGGAAGCCCAGATACGCAGTATTTT.

This clone was seen only a few times. This chain connects TRBV19 to TRBJ2-7; 8 bases are a match to TRBD1. Germline V CDR1 and CDR2: LNHDA, SQIVND (reference sequence). The CDR3 consists of 13 residues. V shed 8 bases, J shed 7 bases, and the junction held 10 bases outside the gene matches. CDR3: CASATGGRGEQYF. The CDR3 DNA follows: TGTGCCAGTGCTACAGGGGGAAGGGGTGAGCAGTACTTC.

The V call is TRBV5-1, the J call TRBJ2-3; the match to TRBD2 covers 14 bases. After removal of 2 bases from V and 6 bases from J, the junction contained 11 bases not matched to a gene. CDR1 is SGHRS and CDR2 is YFSETQ in the germline V gene. This CDR3 is 18 amino acids long. Written as DNA, the CDR3 is TGCGCCAGCAGCTTTACGGGACTAGCGGGGGCCCCTGGGGATACGCAGTATTTT. It translates to CASSFTGLAGAPGDTQYF.

CDR3 loop: CAISDGAGGRTNYGYTF. Here the CDR3 DNA reads TGTGCCATCAGTGATGGGGCAGGGGGGAGAACTAACTATGGCTACACCTTC. The genes are TRBV10-3 and TRBJ1-2; 7 positions match TRBD1. CDR3 length: 17 residues. The germline V gene encodes CDR1 ENHRY and CDR2 SYGVKD. V was clipped by 3 bases and J by 0 bases; unmatched bases: 10.

The chain employs TRBV19 and TRBJ2-7, with 8 positions matching TRBD1. Germline V gene data show CDR1 as LNHDA and CDR2 as SQIVND (reference sequence). The CDR3 spans 13 residues. V shed 1 base, J shed 5 bases, and the junction held 1 base outside the gene matches. In nucleotides, the CDR3 is TGTGCCAGTAGTATAGGACAGGGGAACGAGCAGTACTTC. Amino acids: CASSIGQGNEQYF.

The chain employs TRBV5-5 and TRBJ2-5; 12 bases are shared with TRBD1. Germline lookup yields CDR1 SGHKS and CDR2 YYEKEE (reference sequence). The CDR3 is made up of 15 amino acids. Unmatched junction bases numbered 9, after V lost 7 bases and J lost 5 bases. This CDR3 is CASLSGTGGLETQYF. CDR3 nucleotide sequence: TGTGCCAGCTTGTCCGGGACAGGGGGCTTGGAGACCCAGTACTTC.

This clone has a single count. The rearrangement uses TRBV11-3 and TRBJ2-7, with TRBD2 matching over 8 bases. The CDR3 covers 15 residues. Per the germline V gene, CDR1 is SGHNT and CDR2 is YENEEA. V trimming: 5 bases; J trimming: 6 bases; junction bases outside the gene matches: 12. The CDR3 reads CASSATGQAGGEQYF. Here the CDR3 DNA reads TGTGCCAGCAGCGCGACCGGGCAGGCGGGGGGCGAGCAGTACTTC.

The rearrangement links TRBV30 to TRBJ2-7; 11 nucleotides match TRBD2. Per the germline V gene, CDR1 is GTSNPN and CDR2 is SVGIG (reference sequence). CDR3 length: 14 residues. Trimming took 6 bases from V and 2 from J; bases not matched to a gene: 6. CDR3 sequence (DNA): TGTGCCTGTCCGACTAGCGGGACAACCTACGAGCAGTACTTC. Its protein is CACPTSGTTYEQYF.

The V gene is TRBV6-1, the J gene TRBJ1-2, with D perhaps TRBD1 (6 bases). Trimming removed 0 bases from V and 4 bases from J, with 15 bases in between. Germline V gene lookup returns CDR1 MNHNS and CDR2 SASEGT. CDR3 length: 16 residues. CDR3 DNA: TGTGCCAGCAGTGAAGCCGGGACAACCTCCCCCTATGGCTACACCTTC. Protein sequence: CASSEAGTTSPYGYTF.

The chain couples TRBV9 to TRBJ2-3, with D perhaps matching TRBD1 (5 bases). Germline V CDR1 and CDR2: SGDLS, YYNGEE. V was trimmed by 3 bases and J by 4 bases, leaving 12 bases between them. The length of the CDR3 is 14 residues. CDR3 nucleotides: TGTGCCAGCAGCGGGGGCGCAAGGGCAGATACGCAGTATTTT. Translation: CASSGGARADTQYF.

The V gene is TRBV4-1, the J gene TRBJ2-2, with TRBD1 matching over 10 bases. The J segment lost 6 bases and the V segment lost 2 bases, leaving 6 bases of the junction unmatched. Germline loops: CDR1 MGHRA, CDR2 YSYEKL. The CDR3 is 16 residues long. CDR3: CASSQQPGQGAGELFF. CDR3 coding DNA: TGCGCCAGCAGCCAACAACCAGGACAGGGGGCCGGGGAGCTGTTTTTT.

The chain combines TRBV5-1 with TRBJ2-5; no clear D. The CDR3 is 13 residues long. V lost 2 bases to trimming and J lost 1 base, with 6 bases between them. CDR1 and CDR2 from the germline V gene are SGHRS and YFSETQ. Here the CDR3 reads CASSLDTQETQYF. In nucleotides, the CDR3 is TGCGCCAGCAGCTTAGACACCCAAGAGACCCAGTACTTC.